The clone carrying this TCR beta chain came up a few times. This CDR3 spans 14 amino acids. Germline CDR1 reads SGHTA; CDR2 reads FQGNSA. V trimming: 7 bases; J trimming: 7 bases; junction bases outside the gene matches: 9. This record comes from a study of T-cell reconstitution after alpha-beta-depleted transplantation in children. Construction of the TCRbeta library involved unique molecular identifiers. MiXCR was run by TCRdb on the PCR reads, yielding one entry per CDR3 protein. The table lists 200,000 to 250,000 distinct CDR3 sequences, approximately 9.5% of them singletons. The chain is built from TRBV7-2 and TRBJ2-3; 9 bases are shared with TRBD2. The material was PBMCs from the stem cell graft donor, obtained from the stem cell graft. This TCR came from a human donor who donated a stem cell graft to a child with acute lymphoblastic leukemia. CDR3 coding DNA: TGTGCCAGCACCGCGGGGGGGCGATCCTATACGCAGTATTTT. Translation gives CASTAGGRSYTQYF. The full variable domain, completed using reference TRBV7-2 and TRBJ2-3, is GAGVSQSPSNKVTEKGKDVELRCDPISGHTALYWYRQSLGQGLEFLIYFQGNSAPDKSGLPSDRFSAERTGGSVSTLTIQRTQQEDSAVYLCASTAGGRSYTQYFGPGTRLTVL.